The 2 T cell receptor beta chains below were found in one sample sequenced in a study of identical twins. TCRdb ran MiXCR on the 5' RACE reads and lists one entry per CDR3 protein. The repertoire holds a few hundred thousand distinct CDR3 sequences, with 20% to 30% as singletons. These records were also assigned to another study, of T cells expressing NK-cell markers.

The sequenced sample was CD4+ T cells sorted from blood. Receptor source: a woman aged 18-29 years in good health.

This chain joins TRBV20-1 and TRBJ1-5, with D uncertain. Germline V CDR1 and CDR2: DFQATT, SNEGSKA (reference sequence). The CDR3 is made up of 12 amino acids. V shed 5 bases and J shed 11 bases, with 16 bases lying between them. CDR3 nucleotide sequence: TGCAGTGCTTCCAGCCAAAACCTAGCCCAGCATTTT. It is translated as CSASSQNLAQHF.

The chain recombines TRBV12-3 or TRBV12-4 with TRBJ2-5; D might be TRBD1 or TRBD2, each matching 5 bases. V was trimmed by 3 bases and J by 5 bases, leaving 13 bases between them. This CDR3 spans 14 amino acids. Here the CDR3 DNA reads TGTGCCAGCAGTTTGAGGGCAGGGATTGAGACCCAGTACTTC. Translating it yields CASSLRAGIETQYF.